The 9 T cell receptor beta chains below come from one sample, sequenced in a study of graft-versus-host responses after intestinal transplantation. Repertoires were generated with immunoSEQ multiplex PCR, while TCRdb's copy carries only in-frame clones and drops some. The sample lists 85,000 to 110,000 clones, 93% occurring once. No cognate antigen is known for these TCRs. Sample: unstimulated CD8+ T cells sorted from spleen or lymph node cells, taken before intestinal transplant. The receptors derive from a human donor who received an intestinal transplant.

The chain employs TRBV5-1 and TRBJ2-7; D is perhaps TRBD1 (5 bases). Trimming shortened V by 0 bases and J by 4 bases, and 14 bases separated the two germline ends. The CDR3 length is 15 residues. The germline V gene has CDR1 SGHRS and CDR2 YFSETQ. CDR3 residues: CASSLAVGHAYEQYF. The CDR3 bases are TGCGCCAGCAGCTTGGCGGTGGGGCACGCTTACGAGCAGTACTTC. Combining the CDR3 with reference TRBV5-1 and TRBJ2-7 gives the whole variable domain KAGVTQTPRYLIKTRGQQVTLSCSPISGHRSVSWYQQTPGQGLQFLFEYFSETQRNKGNFPGRFSGRQFSNSRSEMNVSTLELGDSALYLCASSLAVGHAYEQYFGPGTRLTVT.

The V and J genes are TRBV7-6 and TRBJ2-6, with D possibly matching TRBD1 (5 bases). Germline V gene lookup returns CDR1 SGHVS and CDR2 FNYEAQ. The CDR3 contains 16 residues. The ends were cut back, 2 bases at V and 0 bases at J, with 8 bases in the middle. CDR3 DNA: TGTGCCAGCAGCTTACAGGGCCCCTCTGGGGCCAACGTCCTGACTTTC. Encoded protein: CASSLQGPSGANVLTF.

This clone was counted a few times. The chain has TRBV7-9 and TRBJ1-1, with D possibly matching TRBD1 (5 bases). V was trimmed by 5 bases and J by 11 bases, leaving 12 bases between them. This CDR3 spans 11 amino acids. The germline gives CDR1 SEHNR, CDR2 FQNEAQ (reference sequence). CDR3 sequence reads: CASSPAGGAFF. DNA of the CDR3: TGTGCCAGCAGCCCGGCGGGGGGGGCTTTCTTT.

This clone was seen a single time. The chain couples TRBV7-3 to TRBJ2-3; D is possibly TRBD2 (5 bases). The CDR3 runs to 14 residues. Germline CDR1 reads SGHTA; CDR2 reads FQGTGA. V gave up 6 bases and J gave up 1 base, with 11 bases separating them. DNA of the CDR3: TGTGCCAGCAGTTTGGGGAGCGGCACAGATACGCAGTATTTT. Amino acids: CASSLGSGTDTQYF. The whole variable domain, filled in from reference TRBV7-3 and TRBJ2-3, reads GAGVSQTPSNKVTEKGKYVELRCDPISGHTALYWYRQSLGQGPEFLIYFQGTGAADDSGLPNDRFFAVRPEGSVSTLKIQRTERGDSAVYLCASSLGSGTDTQYFGPGTRLTVL.

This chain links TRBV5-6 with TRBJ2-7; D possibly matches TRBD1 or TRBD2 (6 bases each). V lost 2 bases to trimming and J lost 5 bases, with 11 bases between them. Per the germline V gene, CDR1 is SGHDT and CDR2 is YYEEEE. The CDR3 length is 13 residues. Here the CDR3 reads CASSFSGADEQYF. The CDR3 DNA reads TGTGCCAGCAGCTTTTCGGGGGCCGACGAGCAGTACTTC. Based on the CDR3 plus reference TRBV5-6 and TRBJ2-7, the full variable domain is DAGVTQSPTHLIKTRGQQVTLRCSPKSGHDTVSWYQQALGQGPQFIFQYYEEEERQRGNFPDRFSGHQFPNYSSELNVNALLLGDSALYLCASSFSGADEQYFGPGTRLTVT.

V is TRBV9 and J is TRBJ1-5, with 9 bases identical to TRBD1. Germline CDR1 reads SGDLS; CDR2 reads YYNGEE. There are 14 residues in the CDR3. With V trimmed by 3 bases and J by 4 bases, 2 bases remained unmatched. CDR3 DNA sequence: TGTGCCAGCAGCGGAGGGACAGGGAATCAGCCCCAGCATTTT. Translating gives CASSGGTGNQPQHF. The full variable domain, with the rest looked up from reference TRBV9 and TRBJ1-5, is DSGVTQTPKHLITATGQRVTLRCSPRSGDLSVYWYQQSLDQGLQFLIQYYNGEERAKGNILERFSAQQFPDLHSELNLSSLELGDSALYFCASSGGTGNQPQHFGDGTRLSIL.

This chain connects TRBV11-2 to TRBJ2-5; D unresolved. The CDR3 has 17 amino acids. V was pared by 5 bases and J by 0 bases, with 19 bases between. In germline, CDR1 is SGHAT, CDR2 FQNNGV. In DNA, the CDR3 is TGTGCCAGCAGCCGTGGGCTGGCAGAACCTAACCAAGAGACCCAGTACTTC. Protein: CASSRGLAEPNQETQYF.

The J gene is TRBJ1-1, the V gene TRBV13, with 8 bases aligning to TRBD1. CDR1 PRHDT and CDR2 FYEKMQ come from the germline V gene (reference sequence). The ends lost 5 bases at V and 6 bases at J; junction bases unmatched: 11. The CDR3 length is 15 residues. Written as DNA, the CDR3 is TGTGCCAGCAGCAGGTACAGGGGGGTGGGGGCTGAAGCTTTCTTT. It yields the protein CASSRYRGVGAEAFF. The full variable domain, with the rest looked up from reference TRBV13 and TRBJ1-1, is AAGVIQSPRHLIKEKRETATLKCYPIPRHDTVYWYQQGPGQDPQFLISFYEKMQSDKGSIPDRFSAQQFSDYHSELNMSSLELGDSALYFCASSRYRGVGAEAFFGQGTRLTVV.

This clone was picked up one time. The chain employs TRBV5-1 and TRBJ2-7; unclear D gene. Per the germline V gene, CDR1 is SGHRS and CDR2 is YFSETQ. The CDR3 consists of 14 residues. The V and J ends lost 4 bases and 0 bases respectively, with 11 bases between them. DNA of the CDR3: TGCGCCAGCAGCCACACCCCGAGCTCCTACGAGCAGTACTTC. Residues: CASSHTPSSYEQYF.